This record concerns one T cell receptor (beta chain) sequence. The specificity of this receptor is unknown. No qualities accompany the bases; no much larger clone lies one base away. TCRbeta CDR3 regions were amplified from genomic DNA using the immunoSEQ Assay, a bias-controlled multiplex PCR. The original methods were these. The number of nucleated cells in each sample was estimated by amplification of reference gene primers within the assay. To quantify the absolute abundance of each unique TCRbeta CDR3 rearrangement, sequence reads were collapsed and filtered. Productive Simpson clonality was computed per sample as the square root of Simpson's diversity index over productive rearrangements. Here the immuneACCESS table is served through TCRdb, limited to in-frame sequences with V and J called. Missing clones are a known gap in these copies; in checked studies unresolved V genes cover under half, and the rest lacks a known reason. V and J calls and clone size come straight from that table; D and trimming were deduced from the DNA. The sample profile shows approximately 290,000 clones; approximately 85% of them were found once. In total, the top ten clones hold about 0.9% of the sample.

The CDR3 spans 14 residues, from the cysteine through the phenylalanine. Only the CDR3 portion is preserved as DNA: 42 bases, with reading frame beginning at the first base. The germline V gene (reference sequence) provides CDR1 SEHNR and CDR2 FQNEAQ. Here V drops 5 bases and J drops 3 bases, and the junction holds 3 bases not matched to any gene. This sample is drawn from a study of blood T cell repertoires in COVID-19 (dated by TCRdb to between 2020 and 2021). Background for the entire study: Collaborator samples came from the United States, Italy and Spain and covered acute and convalescent phases of COVID-19. The prospective study material was composed of cDNA or gDNA derived from T cells, B-cell-depleted T cells, or PBMCs. The dataset comprised deeply sampled blood TCRbeta repertoires from subjects exposed to, actively infected with, or recovered from COVID-19. The repertoires were made available in a free public database intended to serve as a resource for research on the immune response to SARS-CoV-2. The samples were drawn from the first 160 participants of the ongoing ImmuneRACE study and from more than 1,000 subjects provided by 6 global collaborators. Sample metadata almost always included a de-identified subject ID, COVID-19 status, age in years and sex. Where available, HLA class I and class II types were taken from metadata supplied by the sample provider and were not determined by assay-based typing. Here is what the overall study found, with its caveats: The amount of clinical and demographic metadata varied by source and participant and was provided uncurated.

At one collaborating source in Seattle, patients were enrolled during active infection and were followed longitudinally through the course of disease. Whole blood was collected in K2EDTA tubes by collaborating institutions according to the institutions' own protocols. For TCRbeta analysis, collaborators shipped samples in one of three forms: frozen whole blood, isolated PBMCs, or DNA extracted from either of those sample types. This sequence was found in a human donor with COVID-19, enrolled during active disease. The donor label of this sample is uncertain. The sample consisted of peripheral blood. Here the chain combines TRBV7-9 and TRBJ1-4; 7 central nucleotides agree with TRBD1. The CDR3 here reads CASSRQGANEKLFF. The nucleotide sequence reads TGTGCCAGCAGCCGACAGGGAGCTAATGAAAAACTGTTTTTT. This CDR3, with the reference TRBV7-9 and TRBJ1-4 proteins standing in past its ends, gives the full variable domain DTGVSQNPRHKITKRGQNVTFRCDPISEHNRLYWYRQTLGQGPEFLTYFQNEAQLEKSRLLSDRFSAERPKGSFSTLEIQRTEQGDSAMYLCASSRQGANEKLFFGSGTQLSVL.